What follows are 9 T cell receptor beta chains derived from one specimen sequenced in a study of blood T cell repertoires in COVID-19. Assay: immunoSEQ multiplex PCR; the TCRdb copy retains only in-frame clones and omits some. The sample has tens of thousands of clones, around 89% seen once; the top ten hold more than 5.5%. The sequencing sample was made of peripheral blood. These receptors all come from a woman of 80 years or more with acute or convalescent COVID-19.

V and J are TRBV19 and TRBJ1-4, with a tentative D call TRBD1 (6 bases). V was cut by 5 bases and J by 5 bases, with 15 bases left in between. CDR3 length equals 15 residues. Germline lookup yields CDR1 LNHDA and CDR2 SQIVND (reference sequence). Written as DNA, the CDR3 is TGTGCCAGTAGTCTACTCCCCGACAGGAATGAAAAACTGTTTTTT. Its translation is CASSLLPDRNEKLFF. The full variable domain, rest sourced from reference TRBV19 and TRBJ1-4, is DGGITQSPKYLFRKEGQNVTLSCEQNLNHDAMYWYRQDPGQGLRLIYYSQIVNDFQKGDIAEGYSVSREKKESFPLTVTSAQKNPTAFYLCASSLLPDRNEKLFFGSGTQLSVL.

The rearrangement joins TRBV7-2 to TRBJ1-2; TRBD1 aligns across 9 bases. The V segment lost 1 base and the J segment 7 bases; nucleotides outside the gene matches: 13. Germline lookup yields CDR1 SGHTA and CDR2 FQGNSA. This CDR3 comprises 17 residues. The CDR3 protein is CASSLENWSTGGSGYTF. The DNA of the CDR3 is TGTGCCAGCAGCTTAGAAAACTGGAGTACAGGGGGCTCTGGCTACACCTTC.

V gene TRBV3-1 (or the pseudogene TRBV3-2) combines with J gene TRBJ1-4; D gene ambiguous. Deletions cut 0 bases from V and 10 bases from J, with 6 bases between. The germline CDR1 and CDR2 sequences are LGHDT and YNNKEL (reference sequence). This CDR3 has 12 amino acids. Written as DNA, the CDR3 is TGTGCCAGCAGCCAAGATCTCCCAAAACTGTTTTTT. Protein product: CASSQDLPKLFF.

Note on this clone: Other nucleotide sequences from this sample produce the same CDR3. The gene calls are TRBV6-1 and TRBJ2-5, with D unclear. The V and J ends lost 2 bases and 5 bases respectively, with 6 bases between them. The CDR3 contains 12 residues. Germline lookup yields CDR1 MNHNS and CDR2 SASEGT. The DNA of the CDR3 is TGTGCCAGCAGTGAACGCCGGGAGACCCAGTACTTC. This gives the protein CASSERRETQYF.

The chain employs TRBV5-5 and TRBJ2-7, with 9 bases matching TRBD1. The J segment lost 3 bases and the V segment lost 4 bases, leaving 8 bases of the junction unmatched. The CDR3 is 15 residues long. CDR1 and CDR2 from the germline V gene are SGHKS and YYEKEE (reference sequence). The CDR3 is CASSPGQGQGYEQYF. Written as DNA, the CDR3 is TGTGCCAGCAGCCCGGGTCAGGGACAGGGCTACGAGCAGTACTTC.

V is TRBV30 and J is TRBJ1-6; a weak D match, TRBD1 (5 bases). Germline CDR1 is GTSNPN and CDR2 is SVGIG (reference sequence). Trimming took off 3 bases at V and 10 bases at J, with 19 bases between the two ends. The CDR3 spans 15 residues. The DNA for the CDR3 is TGTGCCTGGAGCTCTCGGACGGGCTGGGGCTCACCCCTCCACTTT. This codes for CAWSSRTGWGSPLHF.

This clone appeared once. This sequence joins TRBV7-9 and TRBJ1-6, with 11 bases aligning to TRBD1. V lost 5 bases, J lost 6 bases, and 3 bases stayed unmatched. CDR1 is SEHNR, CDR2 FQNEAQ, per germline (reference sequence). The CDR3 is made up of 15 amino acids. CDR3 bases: TGTGCCAGCAGCCCGGGACAGGGGGGTAATTCACCCCTCCACTTT. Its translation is CASSPGQGGNSPLHF. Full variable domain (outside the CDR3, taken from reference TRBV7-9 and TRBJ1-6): DTGVSQNPRHKITKRGQNVTFRCDPISEHNRLYWYRQTLGQGPEFLTYFQNEAQLEKSRLLSDRFSAERPKGSFSTLEIQRTEQGDSAMYLCASSPGQGGNSPLHFGNGTRLTVT.

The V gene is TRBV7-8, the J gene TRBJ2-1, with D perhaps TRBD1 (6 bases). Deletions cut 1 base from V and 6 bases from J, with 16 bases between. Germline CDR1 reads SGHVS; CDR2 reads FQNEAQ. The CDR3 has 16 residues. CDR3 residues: CASSLGGQGKSNEQFF. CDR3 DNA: TGTGCCAGCAGCTTAGGAGGCCAGGGGAAGAGCAATGAGCAGTTCTTC.

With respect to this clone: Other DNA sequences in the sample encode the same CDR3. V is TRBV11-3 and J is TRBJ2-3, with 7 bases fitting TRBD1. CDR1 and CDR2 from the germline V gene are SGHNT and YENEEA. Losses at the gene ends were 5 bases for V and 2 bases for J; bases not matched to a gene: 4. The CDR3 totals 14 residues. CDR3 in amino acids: CASSPGQNTDTQYF. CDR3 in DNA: TGTGCCAGCAGCCCGGGACAGAACACAGATACGCAGTATTTT.